This T cell receptor beta chain was recorded in a study of T cell responses to AZD1222 COVID-19 vaccine. The overall study: Pooling was applied to second doses at about 4 or about 12 weeks. Findings of the study overall: Scientists sampled the repertoires only once the peak T cell response had passed. Spike-specific TCR breadth and depth both grew after two AZD1222 doses.

This CDR3 has 12 amino acids. Trimming cost V 4 bases and J 5 bases, with 8 bases left between them. Per the germline V gene, CDR1 is MDHEN and CDR2 is SYDVKM. Method: immunoSEQ multiplex PCR; TCRdb's copy keeps in-frame clones and lacks some. The table records around 120,000 clones, roughly 90% of them present only once. With regard to this clone: The antigen remains undetermined. Other DNA sequences in this sample translate to the same CDR3.

Sequences were derived from peripheral blood, sampled on day 0 of AZD1222 vaccination. This rearrangement joins TRBV28 to TRBJ1-2; the D is unclear. The TCR comes from an adult in good health. The CDR3 reads CASSWGSYGYTF. CDR3 in DNA: TGTGCCAGCAGTTGGGGAAGTTATGGCTACACCTTC.